One and the same sample provided the 22 T cell receptor beta chains below, sequenced in a study of CD8+ T cells in alopecia areata. After isolation, RNA underwent reverse transcription to generate cDNA as the sequencing template. Sequencing used immunoSEQ multiplex PCR; TCRdb keeps in-frame clones, though not all of them. The data hold 65,000 to 100,000 clones, with roughly 51% observed a single time. Material for sequencing was NKG2D-high CD8+ T cells sorted from blood. These receptors all stem from a human donor with alopecia areata.

This sequence joins TRBV29-1 and TRBJ1-1; no reliable D call. The germline CDR1 and CDR2 sequences are SQVTM and ANQGSEA. CDR3 length: 12 residues. V lost 7 bases to trimming and J lost 1 base, with 10 bases between them. The CDR3 sequence: CSARTENTEAFF. CDR3 nucleotide sequence: TGCAGCGCAAGGACGGAGAACACTGAAGCTTTCTTT.

This sequence joins TRBV9 and TRBJ1-2; a weak D match, TRBD1 (5 bases). Deletions cut 0 bases from V and 0 bases from J, with 15 bases between. The germline CDR1 and CDR2 sequences are SGDLS and YYNGEE. The CDR3 totals 17 residues. The CDR3 sequence: CASSVGALGRANYGYTF. The DNA for the CDR3 is TGTGCCAGCAGCGTAGGGGCCTTAGGCAGGGCTAACTATGGCTACACCTTC. The full variable domain, with the rest looked up from reference TRBV9 and TRBJ1-2, is DSGVTQTPKHLITATGQRVTLRCSPRSGDLSVYWYQQSLDQGLQFLIQYYNGEERAKGNILERFSAQQFPDLHSELNLSSLELGDSALYFCASSVGALGRANYGYTFGSGTRLTVV.

This clone has more than one count but fewer than ten. The genes are TRBV23-1 and TRBJ2-7; D perhaps matches TRBD1 (6 bases). TRBV23-1 is an open reading frame, and its role is uncertain. CDR3 length: 14 residues. V was shortened by 4 bases and J by 6 bases, with 16 bases between the two germline ends. The CDR3 DNA is TGCGCCAGCAGTCTCGGTATCAGGGGCCTCGAGCAGTACTTC. This translates into CASSLGIRGLEQYF.

The V and J genes are TRBV5-6 and TRBJ2-5, with TRBD2 as a possible D gene (6 bases). This CDR3 is 13 amino acids long. Germline values: CDR1 SGHDT, CDR2 YYEEEE. V shed 5 bases and J shed 7 bases, with 15 bases lying between them. The CDR3 sequence is CASSPGVGGTQYF. CDR3 bases: TGTGCCAGCAGTCCCGGGGTGGGGGGGACCCAGTACTTC.

The V call is TRBV29-1, the J call TRBJ2-7, with TRBD2 matching 11 bases. In germline, CDR1 is SQVTM, CDR2 ANQGSEA. J gave up 3 bases and V 6 bases, and 16 bases lay outside the gene matches. The CDR3 extends over 17 amino acids. Here the CDR3 reads CSVASGLAAAHLYEQYF. The CDR3 bases are TGCAGCGTCGCATCGGGACTAGCGGCCGCACACCTCTACGAGCAGTACTTC.

The chain joins TRBV27 to TRBJ2-7, with 7 nucleotides matching TRBD2. The ends lost 6 bases at V and 2 bases at J; junction bases unmatched: 7. The CDR3 runs to 14 residues. The germline gives CDR1 MNHEY, CDR2 SMNVEV (reference sequence). CDR3 sequence reads: CASSESGGTYEQYF. CDR3 nucleotides: TGTGCCAGCAGCGAATCGGGAGGAACCTACGAGCAGTACTTC.

The V call is TRBV29-1, the J call TRBJ2-1; no clear D. V was pared by 1 base and J by 8 bases, with 6 bases between. The CDR3 is 11 residues long. The germline V gene has CDR1 SQVTM and CDR2 ANQGSEA. In nucleotides, the CDR3 is TGCAGCGTTGAAGGTGGTTATGAGCAGTTCTTC. It codes for CSVEGGYEQFF.

The rearrangement uses TRBV9 and TRBJ1-1; 8 nucleotides align to TRBD1. This CDR3 is 13 amino acids long. The V gene end was trimmed by 4 bases and the J gene end by 8 bases; junction bases not matched to a gene: 7. The germline V gene encodes CDR1 SGDLS and CDR2 YYNGEE. The CDR3 region has the DNA TGTGCCAGCAGCTCTTGGGACAGGAACGAAGCTTTCTTT. This translates into CASSSWDRNEAFF.

This rearrangement joins TRBV27 to TRBJ2-7; no reliable D call. V was shortened by 4 bases and J by 3 bases, with 4 bases between the two germline ends. CDR3 size: 11 residues. Germline V lookup: CDR1 MNHEY, CDR2 SMNVEV (reference sequence). The CDR3: CASSSGYEQYF. CDR3 sequence (DNA): TGTGCCAGCAGTTCCGGCTACGAGCAGTACTTC.

The chain joins TRBV29-1 to TRBJ2-1, with TRBD1 matching over 7 bases. The trim removed 7 bases at V and 5 bases at J, leaving 2 bases unmatched. Germline-derived CDR1 and CDR2 are SQVTM and ANQGSEA. The CDR3 contains 11 residues. This CDR3 reads CSGDSNNEQFF. CDR3 in DNA: TGCAGCGGGGACAGCAACAATGAGCAGTTCTTC.

This chain uses TRBV29-1 with TRBJ2-1; TRBD2 matches at 9 bases. CDR3 length: 13 residues. Germline-derived CDR1 and CDR2 are SQVTM and ANQGSEA. Trimming removed 5 bases from V and 3 bases from J; junction bases left unmatched: 2. The CDR3 coding sequence is TGCAGCGTTAGACTAGCGGACTACAATGAGCAGTTCTTC. Translated, it gives CSVRLADYNEQFF.

The chain combines TRBV27 with TRBJ2-1, with D uncertain. V was pared by 4 bases and J by 0 bases, with 10 bases between. The CDR3 runs to 15 residues. The germline CDR1 and CDR2 sequences are MNHEY and SMNVEV (reference sequence). The CDR3 reads CASSSQMSSYNEQFF. CDR3 in DNA: TGTGCCAGCAGTTCTCAAATGAGCTCCTACAATGAGCAGTTCTTC.

This clone was seen a handful of times. CDR3 DNA: TGTGCCAGCACCACAGGGGGTAGCAGGGGAGATACGCAGTATTTT. Protein: CASTTGGSRGDTQYF. This chain links TRBV28 with TRBJ2-3; 8 bases line up with TRBD1. CDR3 length: 15 amino acids. Trimming at V came to 7 bases and at J to 5 bases, leaving 11 bases not matched to a gene. In germline, CDR1 is MDHEN, CDR2 SYDVKM.

The rearrangement links TRBV6-6 to TRBJ2-7; 11 bases align to TRBD1. V trimming: 6 bases; J trimming: 2 bases; junction bases outside the gene matches: 6. The length of the CDR3 is 15 residues. Germline values: CDR1 MNHNY, CDR2 SVGAGI (reference sequence). CDR3 sequence: CASSTRDRGAYEQYF. The CDR3 coding sequence is TGTGCCAGCAGCACCCGGGACAGGGGGGCCTACGAGCAGTACTTC.

This clone showed up just a few times. The chain links TRBV29-1 to TRBJ2-7, with unresolved D. The CDR3 has 15 amino acids. The germline V gene encodes CDR1 SQVTM and CDR2 ANQGSEA. V was cut by 1 base and J by 4 bases, with 17 bases left in between. CDR3 amino acids: CSVEVGESSEYEQYF. CDR3 bases: TGCAGCGTTGAAGTGGGCGAATCCTCCGAATACGAGCAGTACTTC.

The gene calls are TRBV28 and TRBJ1-1, with TRBD1 as a possible D gene (5 bases). Germline CDR1 reads MDHEN; CDR2 reads SYDVKM. The CDR3 is made up of 19 amino acids. V lost 5 bases and J lost 3, with 28 bases in between. This chain's CDR3 is CASSPSVWGESIYDTEAFF. CDR3 nucleotide sequence: TGTGCCAGCAGTCCCTCTGTATGGGGGGAATCGATATATGACACTGAAGCTTTCTTT.

V usage is TRBV30 and J usage is TRBJ2-2; no firm D call. The CDR3 is made up of 16 amino acids. Trimming removed 2 bases from V and 0 bases from J, with 13 bases in between. Germline V CDR1 and CDR2: GTSNPN, SVGIG (reference sequence). Written as DNA, the CDR3 is TGTGCCTGGAGTTACACACCTGATACGAACACCGGGGAGCTGTTTTTT. Translating gives CAWSYTPDTNTGELFF.

V and J are TRBV13 and TRBJ2-4; no reliable D call. This CDR3 spans 14 amino acids. Germline assignment: CDR1 PRHDT and CDR2 FYEKMQ (reference sequence). V was shortened by 0 bases and J by 0 bases, with 3 bases between the two germline ends. In DNA form, the CDR3 reads TGTGCCAGCAGCTTAGGACTAGCCAAAAACATTCAGTACTTC. Translated: CASSLGLAKNIQYF. Based on the CDR3 plus reference TRBV13 and TRBJ2-4, the full variable domain is AAGVIQSPRHLIKEKRETATLKCYPIPRHDTVYWYQQGPGQDPQFLISFYEKMQSDKGSIPDRFSAQQFSDYHSELNMSSLELGDSALYFCASSLGLAKNIQYFGAGTRLSVL.

The chain employs TRBV9 and TRBJ2-3; 11 bases align to TRBD2. This CDR3 is built from 17 residues. Germline assignment: CDR1 SGDLS and CDR2 YYNGEE. V lost 4 bases, J lost 4 bases, and 11 bases stayed unmatched. CDR3: CASSHPKTSGESDTQYF. DNA of the CDR3: TGTGCCAGCAGCCACCCAAAGACTAGCGGGGAGTCAGATACGCAGTATTTT.

The gene calls are TRBV11-3 and TRBJ2-2; D uncertain. The CDR3 contains 14 residues. Germline V gives CDR1 SGHNT, CDR2 YENEEA. V gave up 4 bases and J gave up 5 bases, with 11 bases separating them. The CDR3 nucleotides read TGTGCCAGCAGCTCCCGAGACCGGACCGGGGAGCTGTTTTTT. Protein product: CASSSRDRTGELFF.

The CDR3 here is CSARNAGEQYF. CDR3 nucleotides: TGCAGTGCCCGAAACGCAGGGGAGCAGTACTTC. V usage is TRBV20-1 and J usage is TRBJ2-7; the D gene is possibly TRBD1 (5 bases). V was cut by 6 bases and J by 7 bases, with 13 bases left in between. CDR3 length equals 11 residues. Germline CDR1 DFQATT, CDR2 SNEGSKA (reference sequence).

The CDR3 DNA is TGTGCCAGCAGTGGCCTCAGGACAGGGATGGGGTCTTATGAGCAGTTCTTC. Its protein product is CASSGLRTGMGSYEQFF. V is TRBV2 and J is TRBJ2-1, with 8 nucleotides matching TRBD1. The CDR3 is 17 residues long. The germline V gene encodes CDR1 SNHLY and CDR2 FYNNEI. Trimming at V came to 4 bases and at J to 8 bases, leaving 16 bases not matched to a gene.